This T cell receptor (beta chain) derives from a study of chemoradiotherapy in HPV16-positive cancers. About the study: Functional T-cell assays on a couple of HPV16-positive patients' cells defined candidate HPV-specific clones and common TCR motifs.

Concerning this clone: The antigen is not known.

The assay was immunoSEQ multiplex PCR, and TCRdb's table has in-frame clones only and misses some. The sample comprises just under 40,000 clones, roughly three quarters of which are singletons, and 4.5% to 5.5% rests with the top ten. General study points: Functional assays defining HPV-specific T cells used only a couple of HPV16-positive patients.

The V and J ends lost 8 bases and 1 base, in that order; junction bases with no gene match: 2. CDR1 is SGHTA and CDR2 is FQGNSA in the germline V gene. The CDR3 runs to 14 residues. This clonotype was sampled from a human donor with HPV-associated anogenital cancer. V usage is TRBV7-2 and J usage is TRBJ2-3; 11 bases fit TRBD2. Sample: blood, taken from a patient who underwent chemoradiotherapy. CDR3 sequence (DNA): TGTGCCAGCGAACTAGCGGGGGGCACAGATACGCAGTATTTT. Translated: CASELAGGTDTQYF.